The source of this T cell receptor (beta chain) is a study of response to subunit inactivated influenza vaccine. MiXCR, run by TCRdb on the RT-PCR reads, gives a single entry per CDR3 protein. The sample carries about 540,000 distinct CDR3 sequences, 12% to 15% recorded once. V shed 6 bases and J 4 bases; nucleotides not matched to a gene: 12. CDR1 LNHDA and CDR2 SQIVND come from the germline V gene (reference sequence). The CDR3 loop spans 16 amino acids. The input for sequencing was PBMCs from blood, taken about 12 days after vaccination. V usage is TRBV19 and J usage is TRBJ2-3; 8 bases line up with TRBD2. This TCR was sampled from a man aged 45-65 years who received an inactivated influenza vaccine. The chain's CDR3 is CASRVSAGGVPDTQYF. DNA for the CDR3: TGTGCCAGTAGGGTTAGCGCGGGAGGAGTCCCAGATACGCAGTATTTT.